Listed here is a single TCR beta chain. As yet, its antigen is unknown. The data were obtained in a study of T cell clones after liver transplantation. About the research overall: A pre-transplant mixed lymphocyte reaction with TCRbeta sequencing defined graft-donor-reactive clones followed in post-transplant blood. Standard immunosuppression, with no induction, continued until 12-24 months after transplant. Study results and limitations: Low donor cell numbers restricted donor-reactive repertoire measurement in a couple of subjects.

Trimming pared 2 bases from V and 0 bases from J, leaving 5 bases between. The CDR3 is 13 residues long. Germline lookup yields CDR1 SGHKS and CDR2 YYEKEE (reference sequence). Libraries were prepared by immunoSEQ multiplex PCR; TCRdb keeps only in-frame clonotypes and omits some of them. The table shows approximately 100,000 clones, with around four fifths occurring only once. Specimen: CD4+ T cells from blood, collected before liver transplant. V usage is TRBV5-5 and J usage is TRBJ2-5; D unresolved. This sequence originates from a human donor who received a liver transplant. CDR3 sequence (DNA): TGTGCCAGCAGCTTTGGGTACCAAGAGACCCAGTACTTC. Translated, it gives CASSFGYQETQYF.